This T cell receptor (beta chain) emerged from a study of T-cell reconstitution after alpha-beta-depleted transplantation in children. Points from the study as a whole: It was newly produced T cells that mostly accounted for T-cell counts and diversity one year after transplant. It was surviving recipient T cells and thymic progenitors that gave some patients high TCRbeta diversity at day 60.

As regards this clonotype: No antigen is known for it.

A library of TCRbeta sequences, prepared with unique molecular identifiers, was generated. TCRdb re-called the PCR reads with MiXCR, one entry per CDR3 protein. This sample has over 450,000 distinct CDR3 sequences, with roughly a tenth found just once. V dropped 5 bases and J dropped 8 bases, with 19 bases sitting between them. The germline gives CDR1 SGHVS, CDR2 FNYEAQ. This CDR3 is 15 amino acids long. V gene TRBV7-6 combines with J gene TRBJ2-1; D possibly corresponds to TRBD2 (5 bases). The TCR was taken from a child under 10 years old with inherited bone marrow failure, due to receive a stem cell transplant. This specimen consisted of PBMCs, obtained before TCRalphabeta/CD19-depleted stem cell transplant. CDR3 in amino acids: CASSEGYSKTDEQFF. The CDR3 DNA follows: TGTGCCAGCAGCGAGGGCTATTCGAAGACGGATGAGCAGTTCTTC.